These 9 T cell receptor beta chains were all obtained from the same sample, sequenced in a study of blood T cell repertoires in COVID-19. Profiling relied on immunoSEQ multiplex PCR, and the TCRdb table lists in-frame clones only, not all of them. This sample carries 85,000 to 130,000 clones, roughly four fifths of them seen once, and the ten largest clones take approximately 6.2%. Sequencing used peripheral blood. These receptors were taken from a man at least 80 years old with COVID-19, enrolled during active disease.

The chain links TRBV15 to TRBJ2-2; 11 bases match TRBD2. Germline CDR1 LNHNV, CDR2 YYDKDF (reference sequence). After removal of 4 bases from V and 6 bases from J, the junction contained 10 bases not matched to a gene. CDR3 length: 17 amino acids. The DNA for the CDR3 is TGTGCCACCAGCATCCCGGGACTAGCGGTACAGCCCGGGGAGCTGTTTTTT. It encodes CATSIPGLAVQPGELFF. The entire variable domain, with the rest obtained from reference TRBV15 and TRBJ2-2, is as follows: DAMVIQNPRYQVTQFGKPVTLSCSQTLNHNVMYWYQQKSSQAPKLLFHYYDKDFNNEADTPDNFQSRRPNTSFCFLDIRSPGLGDTAMYLCATSIPGLAVQPGELFFGEGSRLTVL.

The chain joins TRBV11-2 to TRBJ2-7; 10 bases fit TRBD2. The CDR3 sequence is 16 residues long. J lost 4 bases, V lost 5 bases, and 11 bases had no gene match. The germline V gene encodes CDR1 SGHAT and CDR2 FQNNGV. The DNA of the CDR3 is TGTGCCAGCAGCCACGTCCCTCCTAGCGGGGGTTACGAGCAGTACTTC. Amino acid sequence: CASSHVPPSGGYEQYF.

The rearrangement uses TRBV6-5 and TRBJ2-7; TRBD1 might be the D (5 bases). The CDR3 totals 14 residues. V lost 4 bases and J lost 2, with 12 bases in between. Germline V CDR1 and CDR2: MNHEY, SVGAGI. The CDR3 spells CASSLDGQAYEQYF. CDR3 sequence (DNA): TGTGCCAGCAGTTTGGACGGACAAGCCTACGAGCAGTACTTC.

Only one count was recorded for this clone. The V and J genes are TRBV5-1 and TRBJ2-7; D is unclear. V lost 4 bases, J lost 0 bases, and 5 bases lay in between. Per the germline V gene, CDR1 is SGHRS and CDR2 is YFSETQ. The CDR3 is made up of 12 amino acids. The CDR3 reads CASSLSSYEQYF. CDR3 nucleotides: TGCGCCAGCAGCCTTAGCTCCTACGAGCAGTACTTC.

The chain couples TRBV28 to TRBJ2-1, with TRBD1 matching 8 bases. The germline gives CDR1 MDHEN, CDR2 SYDVKM. The trim removed 3 bases at V and 5 bases at J, leaving 9 bases unmatched. This CDR3 region has 16 residues. In DNA, the CDR3 is TGTGCCAGCAGTTTGGGGGCAGGGGGCTGGGACAATGAGCAGTTCTTC. Amino acid sequence: CASSLGAGGWDNEQFF.

The chain carries TRBV6-6 and TRBJ1-6; D not resolved. V dropped 6 bases and J dropped 10 bases, with 16 bases sitting between them. The CDR3 totals 14 residues. Looked up from germline, CDR1 is MNHNY and CDR2 is SVGAGI (reference sequence). In DNA, the CDR3 is TGTGCCAGCAGCTGGGGAGAGGGAGACTCACCCCTCCACTTT. Its protein product is CASSWGEGDSPLHF.

In this sample, this clone turned up once. The chain employs TRBV3-1 (or the pseudogene TRBV3-2) and TRBJ1-2, with TRBD1 as a possible D gene (6 bases). Germline loops: CDR1 LGHDT, CDR2 YNNKEL (reference sequence). V lost 1 base and J lost 4, with 13 bases in between. The CDR3 is made up of 15 amino acids. CDR3 DNA sequence: TGTGCCAGCAGCCAAGTTCAGGGGCACTCCTATGGCTACACCTTC. Translating gives CASSQVQGHSYGYTF.

This clone was detected only a few times. The V gene is TRBV10-1, the J gene TRBJ2-7, with a possible D match to TRBD1 (5 bases). The CDR3 has 12 residues. Trimming left V 2 bases short and J 4 bases short, with 6 bases between. CDR1 is WNHNN, CDR2 SYGVQD, per germline (reference sequence). CDR3 sequence: CASSEAGYEQYF. Written as DNA, the CDR3 is TGCGCCAGCAGTGAGGCAGGGTACGAGCAGTACTTC.

In nucleotides, the CDR3 is TGTGCCATCAGAGAACTAAGCTCCGGGACCTACGAGCAGTACTTC. Its translation: CAIRELSSGTYEQYF. This chain joins TRBV10-3 and TRBJ2-7; the D gene is possibly TRBD2 (5 bases). Germline loops: CDR1 ENHRY, CDR2 SYGVKD. This CDR3 region has 15 residues. The germline V and J ends were trimmed by 6 bases and 2 bases, with 17 bases remaining between them.